This T cell receptor beta chain was documented in a study of regulatory T cells in long-lasting Graves disease (dated by TCRdb to the early 2020s). For the wider study: Antithyroid drugs had been taken for less than 3 months by newly diagnosed Graves' disease patients. The study took place in China and was registered as a clinical trial. Patients with persistent Graves' disease were compared with patients with newly diagnosed Graves' disease using TCR sequencing and RNA sequencing of peripheral blood. A total of approximately 35 samples underwent TCR sequencing: 13 from persistent and approximately 20 from newly diagnosed Graves' disease patients. Broad study findings and their caveats: Only peripheral blood was studied, because thyroid tissue, the primary lesion, was inaccessible. Persistent patients shared more public clonotypes among themselves (around 3,000) than newly diagnosed patients did (approximately 870). Preferential use of TRBV28, TRBJ1-2 and TRBJ2-5 was observed in persistent disease, whereas TRBV20-1 and TRBJ2-1 were favored in newly diagnosed disease. Sequencing and analysis were restricted to the TCR beta chain. Persistent Graves' disease patients showed lower TCR Shannon entropy and fewer highly expanded clones than newly diagnosed patients, suggesting clonal expansion. The authors acknowledged the small sample size as a limitation that may reduce accuracy.

The library relied on multiplex PCR. The listed sequencing device is Illumina HiSeq 4000. TCR beta libraries were built with iRepertoire HTBI primers and Arm-PCR amplification of CDR3 regions. Gel purification was performed on PCR products prior to sequencing. The authors' pipeline ran thus. Gene usage analysis of CDR3 amino acid clonotypes used the roughly 60 TRBV and some 15 TRBJ segments found across samples. Filtered high-quality paired reads were merged into contigs using COPE and FqMerger. BLAST was used to align contigs to IMGT TRBV, TRBD and TRBJ reference genes, with CDR3 defined following IMGT. Highly expanded clones were defined as clonotypes with a frequency above 0.1%. Repertoire diversity was measured by Shannon entropy, and V-J evenness by the Gini coefficient. A clonotype found in more than one individual was treated as public. TCRdb reprocessed the public reads (quality trimming at Q25 with fastp, clone calling with MiXCR) and kept in-frame beta chains. One record per CDR3 amino acid sequence lists the most common genes and DNA. These V and J calls derive from TCRdb rather than the authors' analysis. This sample has roughly 380,000 distinct CDR3 sequences in its table, and roughly 15% of those were observed once. The ten largest account for 22% of the sample.

The table lists this clonotype with many counts. Its antigen is not yet known. Base qualities are not at hand, and no much larger clone is one base apart. The time point label for this specimen denotes: newly diagnosed GD, antithyroid drugs for less than 3 months. For both TCR sequencing and RNA sequencing, RNA was extracted from PBMCs in TRIzol. The diagnosis of Graves' disease followed American Thyroid Association guidelines. Patients for the study were recruited at an endocrinology department in Xi'an, China. Each patient gave 9 to 10 milliliters of peripheral blood, collected in an EDTA anticoagulant tube. Ficoll Paque Plus density gradient separation was used to isolate PBMCs, and no additional T cell sorting was done. RNA quality was checked with an Agilent 2100 Bioanalyzer and agarose gel, and concentration with a NanoDrop 2000. V is clipped by 4 bases and J by 4 bases, and the sequence between their germline boundaries is 13 bases long. The CDR3 measures 14 amino acids from cysteine to phenylalanine. Only the CDR3 DNA stays, 42 bases, in frame from base 1. From the germline V gene, CDR1 is SNHLY and CDR2 is FYNNEI.

Sequencing used peripheral blood mononuclear cells (PBMCs), obtained at new diagnosis, from a patient treated with antithyroid drugs. This clonotype was obtained from a female donor with Graves disease. The receptor chain draws on TRBV2 and TRBJ2-5, and TRBD2 may be the D gene, going by 6 matching bases. The encoded CDR3 is CASSVSEGPETQYF. The DNA reads TGTGCCAGCAGTGTATCGGAGGGGCCAGAGACCCAGTACTTC.